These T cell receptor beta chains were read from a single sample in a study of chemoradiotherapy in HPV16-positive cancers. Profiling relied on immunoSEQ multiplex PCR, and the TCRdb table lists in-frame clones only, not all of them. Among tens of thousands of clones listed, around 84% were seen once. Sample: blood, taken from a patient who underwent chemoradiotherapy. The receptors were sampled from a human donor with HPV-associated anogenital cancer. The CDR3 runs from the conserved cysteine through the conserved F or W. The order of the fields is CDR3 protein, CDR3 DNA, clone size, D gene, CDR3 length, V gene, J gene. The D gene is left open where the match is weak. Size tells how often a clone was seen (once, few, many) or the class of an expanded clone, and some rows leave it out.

CDR3: CASSLGLASPESGANVLTF; DNA: TGCGCCAGCAGCCTGGGACTAGCCTCTCCAGAATCTGGGGCCAACGTCCTGACTTTC; size: NA; D: TRBD2; length: 19; V: TRBV10-2; J: TRBJ2-6
CDR3: CASSEQSSYNSPLHF; DNA: TGTGCCAGCAGCGAACAAAGCTCCTATAATTCACCCCTCCACTTT; size: few; D: NA; length: 15; V: TRBV21-1; J: TRBJ1-6
CDR3: CASSSQRQGYNSPLHF; DNA: TGTGCCAGCAGTTCCCAGCGACAGGGATATAATTCACCCCTCCACTTT; size: NA; D: TRBD1; length: 16; V: TRBV28; J: TRBJ1-6
CDR3: CASSPNRQNEQFF; DNA: TGTGCCAGCTCACCAAACAGGCAGAATGAGCAGTTCTTC; size: NA; D: NA; length: 13; V: TRBV18; J: TRBJ2-1
CDR3: CAWSVKEGQPQHF; DNA: TGTGCCTGGAGTGTCAAGGAGGGACAGCCCCAGCATTTT; size: NA; D: NA; length: 13; V: TRBV30; J: TRBJ1-5
CDR3: CASSSIYRTNYGYTF; DNA: TGTGCCAGCAGCTCGATATACAGGACTAACTATGGCTACACCTTC; size: NA; D: NA; length: 15; V: TRBV5-5; J: TRBJ1-2
CDR3: CAWTRDGGTEAFF; DNA: TGTGCCTGGACCCGCGACGGGGGGACTGAAGCTTTCTTT; size: NA; D: NA; length: 13; V: TRBV30; J: TRBJ1-1
CDR3: CASSPRKQENSPLHF; DNA: TGTGCCAGCTCACCACGCAAACAGGAAAATTCACCCCTCCACTTT; size: NA; D: NA; length: 15; V: TRBV18; J: TRBJ1-6
CDR3: CASRTGVGTDTQYF; DNA: TGTGCCAGTAGGACGGGGGTTGGTACAGATACGCAGTATTTT; size: NA; D: NA; length: 14; V: TRBV19; J: TRBJ2-3
CDR3: CASSSTTQGRETQYF; DNA: TGTGCCAGCAGTTCGACTACACAGGGGCGGGAGACCCAGTACTTC; size: NA; D: TRBD1; length: 15; V: TRBV6-5; J: TRBJ2-5
CDR3: CASSLPGTPATLHF; DNA: TGTGCCAGCAGCTTGCCCGGGACGCCGGCTACCCTCCACTTT; size: few; D: NA; length: 14; V: TRBV7-9; J: TRBJ1-6
CDR3: CASSQTRGSEQFF; DNA: TGTGCCAGCAGTCAGACCAGGGGTTCTGAGCAGTTCTTC; size: NA; D: NA; length: 13; V: TRBV6-5; J: TRBJ2-1
CDR3: CASRAPGSSYNSPLHF; DNA: TGCGCCAGCAGGGCCCCAGGGTCATCCTATAATTCACCCCTCCACTTT; size: NA; D: NA; length: 16; V: TRBV23-1; J: TRBJ1-6
CDR3: CASSSYQDSGANVLTF; DNA: TGTGCCAGTAGTTCATATCAGGACTCCGGGGCCAACGTCCTGACTTTC; size: NA; D: NA; length: 16; V: TRBV19; J: TRBJ2-6
CDR3: CASSQDLEQGNYGYTF; DNA: TGTGCCAGCAGCCAAGATTTGGAGCAGGGAAACTATGGCTACACCTTC; size: NA; D: NA; length: 16; V: TRBV14; J: TRBJ1-2
CDR3: CASSVGGPYEQYF; DNA: TGTGCCAGCTCCGTAGGAGGGCCGTACGAGCAGTACTTC; size: NA; D: NA; length: 13; V: TRBV6-5; J: TRBJ2-7
CDR3: CASKTSVSTDTQYF; DNA: TGTGCCAGCAAGACTAGCGTTAGCACAGATACGCAGTATTTT; size: NA; D: TRBD2; length: 14; V: TRBV27; J: TRBJ2-3
CDR3: CASSPRTGINEQFF; DNA: TGCGCCAGCAGCCCGAGGACAGGGATCAATGAGCAGTTCTTC; size: once; D: TRBD1; length: 14; V: TRBV5-1; J: TRBJ2-1
CDR3: CASMRGPNEKLFF; DNA: TGTGCCAGCATGCGAGGTCCTAATGAAAAACTGTTTTTT; size: NA; D: NA; length: 13; V: TRBV2; J: TRBJ1-4
CDR3: CASSPLESEAFF; DNA: TGTGCCAGCAGCCCCCTCGAGTCTGAAGCTTTCTTT; size: NA; D: NA; length: 12; V: TRBV11-2; J: TRBJ1-1
CDR3: CASSPRETQYF; DNA: TGTGCCAGCAGTCCCAGGGAGACCCAGTACTTC; size: NA; D: NA; length: 11; V: TRBV28; J: TRBJ2-5
CDR3: CASSESGISPLHF; DNA: TGTGCCAGCAGTGAATCAGGGATTTCACCCCTCCACTTT; size: NA; D: NA; length: 13; V: TRBV25-1; J: TRBJ1-6
CDR3: CAWSFLGVGNYGYTF; DNA: TGTGCCTGGAGTTTCCTCGGGGTTGGTAACTATGGCTACACCTTC; size: NA; D: NA; length: 15; V: TRBV30; J: TRBJ1-2
CDR3: CASSSQGFNYGYTF; DNA: TGTGCCAGCAGTTCCCAGGGATTCAACTATGGCTACACCTTC; size: NA; D: NA; length: 14; V: TRBV28; J: TRBJ1-2
CDR3: CASSEGTTGSPLHF; DNA: TGTGCCAGCAGTGAAGGTACGACCGGTTCACCCCTCCACTTT; size: once; D: NA; length: 14; V: TRBV6-1; J: TRBJ1-6
CDR3: CASSVHLPSGQGDNEQFF; DNA: TGTGCCAGCAGCGTTCATCTACCGTCCGGACAGGGGGACAATGAGCAGTTCTTC; size: NA; D: TRBD1; length: 18; V: TRBV7-6; J: TRBJ2-1
CDR3: CACRPSTDTQYF; DNA: TGTGCCTGTCGACCTAGCACAGATACGCAGTATTTT; size: NA; D: NA; length: 12; V: TRBV30; J: TRBJ2-3
CDR3: CASSLEGSGGYEQFF; DNA: TGTGCCAGCAGCTTGGAGGGTAGCGGGGGATATGAGCAGTTCTTC; size: once; D: TRBD2; length: 15; V: TRBV5-4; J: TRBJ2-1
CDR3: CASSLIGSSLTGELFF; DNA: TGTGCCAGCAGTCTAATCGGTAGTTCACTCACCGGGGAGCTGTTTTTT; size: NA; D: NA; length: 16; V: TRBV27; J: TRBJ2-2
CDR3: CAWALQLGGASTIYF; DNA: TGTGCCTGGGCCCTGCAACTTGGGGGGGCAAGCACCATATATTTT; size: NA; D: NA; length: 15; V: TRBV30; J: TRBJ1-3
CDR3: CASSQGGYNEQFF; DNA: TGTGCCAGCAGCCAGGGGGGATACAATGAGCAGTTCTTC; size: NA; D: NA; length: 13; V: TRBV11-3; J: TRBJ2-1